This T cell receptor beta chain was recovered during a study of OX40 agonist ivuxolimab in advanced cancers. Study at large: People who had prior anti-PD-1, anti-PD-L1 or anti-CTLA-4 therapy could take part, and roughly 40% had some.

The method was immunoSEQ multiplex PCR; TCRdb's version includes in-frame clones alone and lacks a portion of them. Here the sample spans about 14,000 clones, roughly three quarters being singletons. The germline CDR1 and CDR2 sequences are SGHDT and YYEEEE. V was cut by 0 bases and J by 3 bases, with 6 bases left in between. The CDR3 contains 14 residues. This TCR derives from an adult with an advanced solid tumor such as melanoma, head and neck, liver or kidney cancer. This specimen was CD4+ or CD8+ T cells sorted from blood, taken in a trial of the OX40 agonist ivuxolimab. This chain links TRBV5-6 with TRBJ1-4, with no clear D. CDR3 in amino acids: CASSLVGSNEKLFF. CDR3 sequence (DNA): TGTGCCAGCAGCTTGGTGGGCTCTAATGAAAAACTGTTTTTT.